This T cell receptor beta chain was documented in a study of blood T cell repertoires in COVID-19. Study at large: The origin of the acute and convalescent COVID-19 samples was the United States, Italy and Spain. T cells, B-cell-depleted T cells, or PBMCs provided the cDNA or gDNA that served as material.

The CDR3 covers 14 residues. Germline CDR1 is MNHEY and CDR2 is SVGAGI. The V segment lost 7 bases and the J segment 4 bases; nucleotides outside the gene matches: 6. Source study methods: Nucleated cell number was recorded as an estimate derived from reference gene primer amplification. Profiled with immunoSEQ multiplex PCR; TCRdb holds only in-frame clones, not every one. V and J calls and clone size follow that table, whereas D and trimming were derived from the DNA. The profile shows around 70,000 clones, roughly nine tenths of them singletons. This sequence joins TRBV6-5 and TRBJ2-3, with 9 positions matching TRBD1. This receptor was identified in a human donor in a cohort sampled during active COVID-19. Sequencing used peripheral blood. The CDR3 is CASNLQGAADTQYF. In DNA form, the CDR3 reads TGTGCCAGCAACCTACAGGGGGCGGCAGATACGCAGTATTTT.